This entry concerns a single T cell receptor (beta chain). The data are from a study of T-cell reconstitution after alpha-beta-depleted transplantation in children. Preparation of the TCRbeta library used unique molecular identifiers. Each CDR3 protein is one row after TCRdb ran MiXCR on the PCR reads. The profile covers hundreds of thousands of distinct CDR3 sequences, with about 12% appearing a single time and 0.79% taken by the ten largest. The J segment lost 2 bases and the V segment lost 4 bases, leaving 4 bases of the junction unmatched. Germline V gene lookup returns CDR1 SGHAT and CDR2 FQNNGV. The CDR3 spans 16 residues.

The receptor was derived from a girl aged 2-15 years with congenital amegakaryocytic thrombocytopenia, due to receive a stem cell transplant. V usage is TRBV11-2 and J usage is TRBJ2-1, with TRBD2 identical over 11 bases. Sequences were derived from PBMCs, sampled before TCRalphabeta/CD19-depleted stem cell transplant. CDR3 nucleotides: TGTGCCAGCAGCTCGGGACTAGCGGCAACCTACAATGAGCAGTTCTTC. It yields the protein CASSSGLAATYNEQFF.